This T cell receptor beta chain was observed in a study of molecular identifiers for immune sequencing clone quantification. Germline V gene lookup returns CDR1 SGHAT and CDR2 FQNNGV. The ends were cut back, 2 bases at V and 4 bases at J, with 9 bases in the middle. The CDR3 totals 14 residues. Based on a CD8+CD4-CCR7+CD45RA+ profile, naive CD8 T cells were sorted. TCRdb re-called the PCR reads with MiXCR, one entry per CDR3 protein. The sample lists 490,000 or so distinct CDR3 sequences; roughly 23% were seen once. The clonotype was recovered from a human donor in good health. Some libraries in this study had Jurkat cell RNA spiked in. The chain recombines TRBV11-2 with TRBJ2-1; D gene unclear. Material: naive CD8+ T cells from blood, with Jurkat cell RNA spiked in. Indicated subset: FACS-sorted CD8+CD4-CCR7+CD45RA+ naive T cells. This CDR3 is CASSLILVYNEQFF. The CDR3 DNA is TGTGCCAGCAGCTTAATTCTGGTTTACAATGAGCAGTTCTTC. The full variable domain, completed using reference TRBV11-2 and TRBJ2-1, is EAGVAQSPRYKIIEKRQSVAFWCNPISGHATLYWYQQILGQGPKLLIQFQNNGVVDDSQLPKDRFSAERLKGVDSTLKIQPAKLEDSAVYLCASSLILVYNEQFFGPGTRLTVL.